The text below deals with one TCR beta chain. A much larger clone lies one base from this, so it may be a read error. There are 14 residues in the CDR3. CDR1 and CDR2 from the germline V gene are KGHSH and LQKENI. This record belongs to a study of T cells in Graves' hyperthyroidism and ophthalmopathy. Amplified regions were TCR beta CDR3 sequences from RNA transcripts. In the first-round RT-PCR of the TCR CDR3, the HTBI primer set was used. MiXCR was run by TCRdb on the multiplex PCR reads, yielding one entry per CDR3 protein. The sample has 370,000 or so distinct CDR3 sequences; 15% to 19% are singletons.

The J gene is TRBJ1-5, the V gene TRBV18, with 7 positions matching TRBD1. Source material: blood. The sequence was obtained from a woman aged 18 to 35 with Graves' hyperthyroidism that later progressed to Graves' ophthalmopathy. CDR3 protein: CASSRQGSNQPRHF. CDR3 nucleotides: TGTGCCAGCTCACGACAGGGCAGCAATCAGCCCCGGCATTTT.